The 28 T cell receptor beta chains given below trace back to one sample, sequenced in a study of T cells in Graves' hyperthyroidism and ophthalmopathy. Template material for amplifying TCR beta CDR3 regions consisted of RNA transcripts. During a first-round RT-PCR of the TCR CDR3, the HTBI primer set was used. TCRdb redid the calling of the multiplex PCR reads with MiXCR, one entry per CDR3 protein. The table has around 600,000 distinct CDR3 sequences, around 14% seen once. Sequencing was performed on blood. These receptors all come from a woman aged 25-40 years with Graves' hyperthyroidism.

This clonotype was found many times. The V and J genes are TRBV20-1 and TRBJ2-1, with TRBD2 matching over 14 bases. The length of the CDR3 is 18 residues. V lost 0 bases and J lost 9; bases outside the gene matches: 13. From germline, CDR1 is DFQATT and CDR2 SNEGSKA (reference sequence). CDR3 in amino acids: CSAREPGLAGVGLGEQFF. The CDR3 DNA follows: TGCAGTGCTAGAGAGCCGGGACTAGCGGGAGTGGGTTTAGGTGAGCAGTTCTTC.

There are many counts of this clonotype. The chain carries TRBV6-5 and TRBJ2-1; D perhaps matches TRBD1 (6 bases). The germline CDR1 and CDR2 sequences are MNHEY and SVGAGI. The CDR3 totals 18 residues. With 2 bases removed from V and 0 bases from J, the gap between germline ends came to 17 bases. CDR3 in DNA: TGTGCCAGCAGTTACCGCCAGACAGGCCCAAGCTCCTACAATGAGCAGTTCTTC. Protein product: CASSYRQTGPSSYNEQFF.

The chain's CDR3 is CASSVEGAVNTGELFF. The CDR3 DNA follows: TGTGCCAGCAGCGTAGAGGGGGCCGTAAACACCGGGGAGCTGTTTTTT. The gene calls are TRBV9 and TRBJ2-2, with 7 bases fitting TRBD1. Germline V gene data show CDR1 as SGDLS and CDR2 as YYNGEE. This CDR3 comprises 16 residues. V was pared by 0 bases and J by 2 bases, with 4 bases of the junction left unmatched.

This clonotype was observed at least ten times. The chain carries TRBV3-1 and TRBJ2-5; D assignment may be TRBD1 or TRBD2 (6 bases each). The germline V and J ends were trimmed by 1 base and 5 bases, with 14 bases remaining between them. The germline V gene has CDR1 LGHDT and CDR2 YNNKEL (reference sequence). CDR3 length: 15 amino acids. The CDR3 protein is CASSQAAGGFETQYF. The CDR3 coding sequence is TGTGCCAGCAGCCAAGCGGCCGGGGGCTTCGAGACCCAGTACTTC.

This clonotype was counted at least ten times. CDR3 DNA: TGTGCCAGCAGCCTACGGGAGGGGCAGTACTTC. This translates into CASSLREGQYF. The chain recombines TRBV7-2 with TRBJ2-7; TRBD2 matches 8 bases. Germline V CDR1 and CDR2: SGHTA, FQGNSA. The CDR3 length is 11 residues. V gave up 5 bases and J gave up 9 bases; unmatched junction bases: 3. The variable domain in full, with the rest retrieved from reference TRBV7-2 and TRBJ2-7, is GAGVSQSPSNKVTEKGKDVELRCDPISGHTALYWYRQSLGQGLEFLIYFQGNSAPDKSGLPSDRFSAERTGGSVSTLTIQRTQQEDSAVYLCASSLREGQYFGPGTRLTVT.

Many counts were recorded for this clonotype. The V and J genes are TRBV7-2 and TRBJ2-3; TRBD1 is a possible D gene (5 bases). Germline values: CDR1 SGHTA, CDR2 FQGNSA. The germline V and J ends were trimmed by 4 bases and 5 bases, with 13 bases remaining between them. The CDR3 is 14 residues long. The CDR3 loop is CASSSRVGGDTQYF. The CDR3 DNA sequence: TGTGCCAGCAGCTCCAGGGTGGGCGGAGATACGCAGTATTTT. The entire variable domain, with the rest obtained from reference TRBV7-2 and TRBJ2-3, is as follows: GAGVSQSPSNKVTEKGKDVELRCDPISGHTALYWYRQSLGQGLEFLIYFQGNSAPDKSGLPSDRFSAERTGGSVSTLTIQRTQQEDSAVYLCASSSRVGGDTQYFGPGTRLTVL.

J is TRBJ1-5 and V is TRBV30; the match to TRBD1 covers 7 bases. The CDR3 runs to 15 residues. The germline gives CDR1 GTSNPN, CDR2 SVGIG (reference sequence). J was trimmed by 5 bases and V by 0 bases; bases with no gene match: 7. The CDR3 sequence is CAWSVSPTGDQPQHF. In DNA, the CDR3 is TGTGCCTGGAGTGTATCCCCTACAGGGGATCAGCCCCAGCATTTT.

Here the CDR3 DNA reads TGTGCCAGCAGCCCGCGGCCGAGTACCTACAATGAGCAGTTCTTC. It codes for CASSPRPSTYNEQFF. The J gene is TRBJ2-1, the V gene TRBV2, with no clear D. The germline gives CDR1 SNHLY, CDR2 FYNNEI. Trimming took off 6 bases at V and 2 bases at J, with 14 bases between the two ends. CDR3 size: 15 residues. Complete variable domain (other parts from reference TRBV2 and TRBJ2-1): EPEVTQTPSHQVTQMGQEVILRCVPISNHLYFYWYRQILGQKVEFLVSFYNNEISEKSEIFDDQFSVERPDGSNFTLKIRSTKLEDSAMYFCASSPRPSTYNEQFFGPGTRLTVL.

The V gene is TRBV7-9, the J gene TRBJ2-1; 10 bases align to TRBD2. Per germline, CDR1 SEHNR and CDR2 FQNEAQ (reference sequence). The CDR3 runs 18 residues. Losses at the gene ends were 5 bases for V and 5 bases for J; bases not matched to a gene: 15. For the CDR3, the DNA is TGTGCCAGCAGCCCCACGGGTATCGTAACTAGCGGGAACAATGAGCAGTTCTTC. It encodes CASSPTGIVTSGNNEQFF.

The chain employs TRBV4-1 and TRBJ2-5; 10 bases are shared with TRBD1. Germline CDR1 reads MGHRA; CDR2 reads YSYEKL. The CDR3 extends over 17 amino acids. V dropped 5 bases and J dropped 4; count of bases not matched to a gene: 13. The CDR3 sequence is CASSEIDRGLRGETQYF. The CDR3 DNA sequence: TGCGCCAGCAGCGAGATTGACAGGGGGCTAAGGGGAGAGACCCAGTACTTC.

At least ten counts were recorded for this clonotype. This CDR3 is CASSLDSFSNQPQHF. In nucleotides, the CDR3 is TGTGCCAGCAGTTTGGATAGTTTTAGCAATCAGCCCCAGCATTTT. The chain has TRBV28 and TRBJ1-5, with D uncertain. CDR1 MDHEN and CDR2 SYDVKM come from the germline V gene. CDR3 size: 15 residues. Trimming took off 3 bases at V and 0 bases at J, with 9 bases between the two ends.

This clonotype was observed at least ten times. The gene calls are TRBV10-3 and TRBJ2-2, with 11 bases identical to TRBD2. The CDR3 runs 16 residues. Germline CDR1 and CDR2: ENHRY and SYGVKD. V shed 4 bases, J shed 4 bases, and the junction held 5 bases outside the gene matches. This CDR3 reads CAISATGTSGTGELFF. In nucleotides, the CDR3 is TGTGCCATCAGTGCCACCGGGACTAGCGGCACCGGGGAGCTGTTTTTT.

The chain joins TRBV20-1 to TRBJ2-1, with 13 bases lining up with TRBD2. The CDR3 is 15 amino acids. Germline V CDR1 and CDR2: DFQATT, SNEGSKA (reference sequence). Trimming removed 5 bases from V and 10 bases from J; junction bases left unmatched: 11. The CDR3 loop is CSAATGTSGAREQFF. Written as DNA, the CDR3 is TGCAGTGCTGCCACCGGGACTAGCGGGGCAAGGGAGCAGTTCTTC.

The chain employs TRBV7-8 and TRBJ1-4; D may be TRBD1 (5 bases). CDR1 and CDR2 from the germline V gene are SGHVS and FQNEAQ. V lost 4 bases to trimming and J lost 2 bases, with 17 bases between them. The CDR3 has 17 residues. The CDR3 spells CASSSGTEHSTNEKLFF. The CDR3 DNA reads TGTGCCAGCAGCTCTGGGACGGAACACTCGACTAATGAAAAACTGTTTTTT.

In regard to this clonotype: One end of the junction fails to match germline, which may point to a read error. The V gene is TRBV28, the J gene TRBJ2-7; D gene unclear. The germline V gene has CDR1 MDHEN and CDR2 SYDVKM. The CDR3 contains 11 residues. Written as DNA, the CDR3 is TGTGCCAACAGTCTACAGTACGAGCAGTACTTC. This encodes CANSLQYEQYF.

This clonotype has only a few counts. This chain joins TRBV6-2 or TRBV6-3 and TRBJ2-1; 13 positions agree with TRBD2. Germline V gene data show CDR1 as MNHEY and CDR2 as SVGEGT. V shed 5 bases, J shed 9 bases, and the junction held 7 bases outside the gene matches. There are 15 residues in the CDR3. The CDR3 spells CASSGGTSGVGEQFF. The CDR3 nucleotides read TGTGCCAGCAGTGGAGGGACTAGCGGGGTAGGTGAGCAGTTCTTC.

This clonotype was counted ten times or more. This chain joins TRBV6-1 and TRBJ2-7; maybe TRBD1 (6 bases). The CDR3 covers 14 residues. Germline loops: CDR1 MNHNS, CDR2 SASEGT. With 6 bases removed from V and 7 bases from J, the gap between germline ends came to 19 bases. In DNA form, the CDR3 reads TGTGCCAGCAGCCCCGGCGGTATAGGGGGAGAGCAGTACTTC. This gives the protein CASSPGGIGGEQYF.

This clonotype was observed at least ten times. CDR3 residues: CASSEQGGNSPLHF. CDR3 nucleotides: TGTGCCAGCAGTGAACAGGGGGGAAATTCACCCCTCCACTTT. The V call is TRBV2, the J call TRBJ1-6; 7 bases align to TRBD1. CDR1 is SNHLY, CDR2 FYNNEI, per germline. The CDR3 length is 14 residues. J lost 7 bases, V lost 2 bases, and 2 bases had no gene match.

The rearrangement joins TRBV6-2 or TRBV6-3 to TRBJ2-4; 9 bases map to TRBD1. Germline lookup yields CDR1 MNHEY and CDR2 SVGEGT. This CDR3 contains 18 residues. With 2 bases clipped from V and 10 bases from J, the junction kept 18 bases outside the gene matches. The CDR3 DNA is TGTGCCAGCAGTTACCCGGAGGGGGGACAGGGAGAAATGGGGATTCAGTACTTC. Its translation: CASSYPEGGQGEMGIQYF.

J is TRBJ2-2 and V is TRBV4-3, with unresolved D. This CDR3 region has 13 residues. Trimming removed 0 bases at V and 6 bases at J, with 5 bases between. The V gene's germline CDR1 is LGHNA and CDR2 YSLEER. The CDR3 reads CASSQDFAGELFF. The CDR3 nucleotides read TGCGCCAGCAGCCAAGATTTCGCCGGGGAGCTGTTTTTT.

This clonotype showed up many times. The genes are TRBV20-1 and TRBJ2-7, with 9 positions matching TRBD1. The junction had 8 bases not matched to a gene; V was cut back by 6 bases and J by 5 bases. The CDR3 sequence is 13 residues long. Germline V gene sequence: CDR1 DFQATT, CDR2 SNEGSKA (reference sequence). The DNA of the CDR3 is TGCAGTGCCCCTCTCGGGACAGGGAACGAGCAGTACTTC. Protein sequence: CSAPLGTGNEQYF.

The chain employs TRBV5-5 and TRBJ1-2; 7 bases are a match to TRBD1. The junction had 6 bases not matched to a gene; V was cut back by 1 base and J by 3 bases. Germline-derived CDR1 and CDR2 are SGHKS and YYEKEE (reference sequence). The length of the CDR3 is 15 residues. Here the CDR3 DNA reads TGTGCCAGCAGCTTGTATTACGGGACAGACTATGGCTACACCTTC. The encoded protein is CASSLYYGTDYGYTF.

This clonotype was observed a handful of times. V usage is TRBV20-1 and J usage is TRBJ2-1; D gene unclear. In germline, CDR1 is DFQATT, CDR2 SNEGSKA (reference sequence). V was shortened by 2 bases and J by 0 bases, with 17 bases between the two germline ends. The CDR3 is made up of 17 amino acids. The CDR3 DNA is TGCAGTGCTAGACCCCGACATGACCAGAGCTCCTACAATGAGCAGTTCTTC. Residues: CSARPRHDQSSYNEQFF.

CDR3 amino acids: CSARDNDRGGSRYEQYF. In DNA, the CDR3 is TGCAGTGCTAGAGATAACGATCGGGGCGGGAGTAGATACGAGCAGTACTTC. The chain carries TRBV20-1 and TRBJ2-7; TRBD2 agrees at 7 bases. This CDR3 has 17 amino acids. V was pared by 0 bases and J by 4 bases, with 15 bases of the junction left unmatched. Looked up from germline, CDR1 is DFQATT and CDR2 is SNEGSKA (reference sequence).

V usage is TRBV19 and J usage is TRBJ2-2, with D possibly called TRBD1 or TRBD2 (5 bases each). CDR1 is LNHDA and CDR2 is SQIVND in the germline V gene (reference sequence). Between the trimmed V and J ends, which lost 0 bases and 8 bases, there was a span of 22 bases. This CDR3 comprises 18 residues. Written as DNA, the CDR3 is TGTGCCAGTAGTATAGATCGCGTTGGGACGTTCTTATGGGGGGAGCTGTTTTTT. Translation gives CASSIDRVGTFLWGELFF. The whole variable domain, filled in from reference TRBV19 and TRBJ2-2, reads DGGITQSPKYLFRKEGQNVTLSCEQNLNHDAMYWYRQDPGQGLRLIYYSQIVNDFQKGDIAEGYSVSREKKESFPLTVTSAQKNPTAFYLCASSIDRVGTFLWGELFFGEGSRLTVL.

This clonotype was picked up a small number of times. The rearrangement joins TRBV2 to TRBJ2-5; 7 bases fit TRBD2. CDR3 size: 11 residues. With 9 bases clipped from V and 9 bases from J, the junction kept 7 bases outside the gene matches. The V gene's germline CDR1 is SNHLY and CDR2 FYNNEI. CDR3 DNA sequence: TGTGCCAGTGGGGGGGGGGGTGCCCAGTACTTC. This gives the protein CASGGGGAQYF. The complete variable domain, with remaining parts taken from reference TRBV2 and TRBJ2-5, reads EPEVTQTPSHQVTQMGQEVILRCVPISNHLYFYWYRQILGQKVEFLVSFYNNEISEKSEIFDDQFSVERPDGSNFTLKIRSTKLEDSAMYFCASGGGGAQYFGPGTRLLVL.

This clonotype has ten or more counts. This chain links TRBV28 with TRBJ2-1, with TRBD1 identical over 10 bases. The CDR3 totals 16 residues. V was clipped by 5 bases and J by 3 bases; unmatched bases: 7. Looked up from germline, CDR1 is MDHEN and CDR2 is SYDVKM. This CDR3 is CASSRLGTGDYNEQFF. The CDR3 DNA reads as TGTGCCAGCAGTCGGCTGGGGACAGGGGACTACAATGAGCAGTTCTTC.

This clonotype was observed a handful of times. The CDR3 coding sequence is TGTGCCATCAGTCAGCTAGCGGGGGTCTCTAGCACAGATACGCAGTATTTT. Translation gives CAISQLAGVSSTDTQYF. V gene TRBV10-3 combines with J gene TRBJ2-3; TRBD2 matches 10 bases. Germline CDR1 is ENHRY and CDR2 is SYGVKD. The CDR3 is 17 amino acids. The V gene end was trimmed by 5 bases and the J gene end by 0 bases; junction bases not matched to a gene: 8.